These 13 T cell receptor beta chains originate from one sample sequenced in a study of control samples from healthy donors and cancer patients. Sequencing used immunoSEQ multiplex PCR; TCRdb keeps in-frame clones, though not all of them. The sample records 350,000 to 450,000 clones, approximately 90% being singletons. The material sequenced was PBMCs. Source of these receptors: a man aged 40-49 years with head and neck cancer.

V and J are TRBV5-6 and TRBJ1-5; possible D gene TRBD1, 5 bases. CDR3 length: 16 residues. Germline V gene data show CDR1 as SGHDT and CDR2 as YYEEEE. V was trimmed by 4 bases and J by 6 bases, leaving 20 bases between them. The CDR3 DNA is TGTGCCAGCAGCCTCTCGGGGGGAGAGAAGTTTCAGCCCCAGCATTTT. This codes for CASSLSGGEKFQPQHF.

This chain connects TRBV4-3 to TRBJ1-6; TRBD1 matches 10 bases. Germline V gives CDR1 LGHNA, CDR2 YSLEER. V dropped 1 base and J dropped 7; count of bases not matched to a gene: 16. CDR3 length: 20 amino acids. The CDR3 is CASSQGLKGGTGARNSPLHF. In DNA, the CDR3 is TGCGCCAGCAGCCAAGGTTTAAAGGGAGGGACAGGGGCTCGGAATTCACCCCTCCACTTT.

This clone has only one observation. V usage is TRBV3-1 (or the pseudogene TRBV3-2) and J usage is TRBJ2-7; 12 bases are shared with TRBD2. Germline trimming cut 0 bases from V and 7 bases from J; bases unmatched to any gene: 10. Germline lookup yields CDR1 LGHDT and CDR2 YNNKEL (reference sequence). The CDR3 runs 17 residues. CDR3 nucleotides: TGTGCCAGCAGCCAAGATCTGGCTAGCGGGAGGGCCGGGGAGCAGTACTTC. This translates into CASSQDLASGRAGEQYF.

Notes on this clone: This CDR3 is also generated by other DNA sequences in the sample. V and J are TRBV11-2 and TRBJ1-1, with a tentative D call TRBD1 (6 bases). Germline lookup yields CDR1 SGHAT and CDR2 FQNNGV. The ends were cut back, 3 bases at V and 2 bases at J, with 13 bases in the middle. This CDR3 spans 15 amino acids. CDR3 DNA sequence: TGTGCCAGCAGCTTGGAGACAGGCCCTAACACTGAAGCTTTCTTT. Residues: CASSLETGPNTEAFF.

The rearrangement joins TRBV6-4 to TRBJ2-2, with D perhaps matching TRBD2 (6 bases). Looked up from germline, CDR1 is MRHNA and CDR2 is SNTAGT. The CDR3 spans 13 residues. Trimming pared 8 bases from V and 2 bases from J, leaving 9 bases between. The CDR3 nucleotides are TGTGCCAGCCGCGGGACCAACACCGGGGAGCTGTTTTTT. Protein sequence: CASRGTNTGELFF.

The J gene is TRBJ1-1, the V gene TRBV10-2, with D maybe TRBD1 (5 bases). This CDR3 region has 14 residues. Trimming shortened V by 0 bases and J by 7 bases, and 12 bases separated the two germline ends. In germline, CDR1 is WSHSY, CDR2 SAAADI. DNA of the CDR3: TGCGCCAGCAGTGAGTCTAGGGGCTGGGTTGAAGCTTTCTTT. Translation gives CASSESRGWVEAFF.

This clone showed up just once. This chain joins TRBV12-3 or TRBV12-4 and TRBJ1-1; D remains unclear. The V end lost 6 bases, the J end lost 1 base, and 6 bases lay between the germline ends. The CDR3 extends over 12 amino acids. The CDR3: CASRVGNTEAFF. For the CDR3, the DNA is TGTGCCAGCAGGGTTGGGAACACTGAAGCTTTCTTT.

This clone was detected only once. This chain joins TRBV6-5 and TRBJ2-7; D ambiguous. Germline values: CDR1 MNHEY, CDR2 SVGAGI. There are 12 residues in the CDR3. V was clipped by 5 bases and J by 7 bases, with 12 bases between them. The CDR3 sequence is CASSRQLGEQYF. The CDR3 region has the DNA TGTGCCAGCAGTCGTCAGTTGGGGGAGCAGTACTTC.

The chain is built from TRBV6-5 and TRBJ2-1; unclear D gene. This CDR3 is built from 15 residues. Germline lookup yields CDR1 MNHEY and CDR2 SVGAGI. V lost 8 bases, J lost 2 bases, and 16 bases lay in between. CDR3 loop: CASSLTATAYNEQFF. CDR3 coding DNA: TGTGCCAGCTCCCTAACGGCCACCGCCTACAATGAGCAGTTCTTC.

The chain joins TRBV7-2 to TRBJ2-7, with 9 bases fitting TRBD1. V lost 4 bases and J lost 5; bases outside the gene matches: 15. The CDR3 runs to 17 residues. Germline assignment: CDR1 SGHTA and CDR2 FQGNSA. The CDR3 nucleotides read TGTGCCAGCAGCTCGCCCCACGTAGGGACAGGGAGGAACGAGCAGTACTTC. It specifies CASSSPHVGTGRNEQYF.

The rearrangement joins TRBV9 to TRBJ2-7, with TRBD1 identical over 8 bases. Germline lookup yields CDR1 SGDLS and CDR2 YYNGEE. This CDR3 is built from 15 residues. After removal of 4 bases from V and 7 bases from J, the junction contained 13 bases not matched to a gene. The CDR3 DNA follows: TGTGCCAGCAGCTCCCTCGGGACAGGCGGCCTGGAGCAGTACTTC. Residues: CASSSLGTGGLEQYF.

Notes on this clone: The junction does not match germline at one end; this may be a read error. The chain has TRBV10-3 and TRBJ2-7; the D is unclear. Per the germline V gene, CDR1 is ENHRY and CDR2 is SYGVKD. The CDR3 spans 12 residues. As DNA, the CDR3 is TGTGCCATCAGGGAGTTAGTAGGCGAGCAGTACTTC. It is translated as CAIRELVGEQYF.

V gene TRBV27 combines with J gene TRBJ2-5; TRBD2 matches at 10 bases. V was pared by 1 base and J by 4 bases, with 9 bases of the junction left unmatched. Looked up from germline, CDR1 is MNHEY and CDR2 is SMNVEV (reference sequence). The CDR3 runs to 17 residues. CDR3 sequence reads: CASSLLAGGVPRETQYF. For the CDR3, the DNA is TGTGCCAGCAGTTTATTAGCGGGGGGCGTCCCCCGAGAGACCCAGTACTTC.